This T cell receptor (beta chain) was found in a study of blood T cell repertoires in COVID-19 (dated by TCRdb to 2020 to 2021). Some background on the complete study: Samples from collaborators originated in the United States, Italy and Spain and spanned both the acute and convalescent phases of COVID-19. Samples came from the ongoing ImmuneRACE study (first 160 participants) plus 1,254 subjects from 6 global collaborators. The prospective study material was composed of cDNA or gDNA derived from T cells, B-cell-depleted T cells, or PBMCs. A freely available public database, intended as a resource for researchers studying the immune response to SARS-CoV-2, is where the repertoires were released. Subjects who had been exposed to COVID-19, were actively infected with it, or had recovered from it provided the deeply sampled blood TCRbeta repertoires that made up the dataset. The sample metadata nearly always contained a de-identified subject ID, COVID-19 status, age in years and sex. HLA class I and class II types, where available, came from metadata supplied by the sample provider rather than from assay-based typing.

Participants in the prospective study were enrolled through a virtual design, were aged roughly 18 to 100 years, and lived in roughly 24 United States geographic areas. Cohort assignment in the prospective study relied on participant-reported clinical history from a screening survey and a study questionnaire. Recovered participants in ImmuneRACE Cohort 3 were defined as having two consecutive negative NP/OP PCR tests, clearance from a healthcare professional, or resolution of symptoms. Mobile phlebotomists in the prospective study collected whole blood, serum and a nasopharyngeal or oropharyngeal swab from every participant. Over a 2-month period, participants in the prospective study had the option of providing additional blood draws and questionnaires. Before DNA extraction, blood samples from the prospective study were shipped at room temperature or frozen. TCRbeta CDR3 regions were amplified from genomic DNA using the immunoSEQ Assay, a bias-controlled multiplex PCR. Turning to the authors' computational methods: The number of nucleated cells in each sample was estimated by amplification of reference gene primers within the assay. Sequence reads were collapsed and filtered to measure the absolute abundance of every unique TCRbeta CDR3 rearrangement. For each sample, productive Simpson clonality was calculated by taking the square root of Simpson's diversity index across productive rearrangements. This is the immuneACCESS table as TCRdb keeps it, with only in-frame sequences that have V and J called. A part of the clones is gone; compared with another copy, unresolved V genes explain less than half, and the rest is unexplained. The D gene and trimming were derived from the DNA, and the V and J assignments and clone size from that table. The sample table holds some 300,000 clones, of which 70% to 90% were seen once. The ten largest account for approximately 1% of the sample.

The paper as a whole reports these results and caveats: The quantity of clinical and demographic metadata differed by source and by participant and was supplied without curation.

As concerns this clone: Its antigen is unknown. No base quality values were provided; no much bigger clone lies one nucleotide off.

V trim: 2 bases; J trim: 6 bases; unmatched bases: 7. Including the terminal cysteine and phenylalanine, the CDR3 comprises 15 residues. The only DNA kept is the CDR3, 45 bases in frame from the first base. The germline V gene sets CDR1 to SGHRS and CDR2 to YFSETQ. Specimen: PBMCs or T cells enriched from blood (not recorded which). Rearrangement joined TRBV5-1 to TRBJ2-2; TRBD2 lines up with 7 middle nucleotides. This TCR came from a woman younger than 45 who had recovered from COVID-19. The nucleotide sequence is TGCGCCAGCAGCTTCACTACTAGCGTCCCCGGGGAGCTGTTTTTT. Its translation reads: CASSFTTSVPGELFF.